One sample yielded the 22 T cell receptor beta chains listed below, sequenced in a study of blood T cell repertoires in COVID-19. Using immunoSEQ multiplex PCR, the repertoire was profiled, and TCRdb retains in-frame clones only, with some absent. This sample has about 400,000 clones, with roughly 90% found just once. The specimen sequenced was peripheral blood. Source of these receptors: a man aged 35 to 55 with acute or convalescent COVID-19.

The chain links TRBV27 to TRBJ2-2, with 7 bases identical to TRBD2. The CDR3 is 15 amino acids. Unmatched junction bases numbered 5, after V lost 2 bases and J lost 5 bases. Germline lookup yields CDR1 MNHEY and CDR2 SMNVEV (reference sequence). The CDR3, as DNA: TGTGCCAGCAGTTTAGATGGGAGGGGTACCGGGGAGCTGTTTTTT. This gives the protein CASSLDGRGTGELFF.

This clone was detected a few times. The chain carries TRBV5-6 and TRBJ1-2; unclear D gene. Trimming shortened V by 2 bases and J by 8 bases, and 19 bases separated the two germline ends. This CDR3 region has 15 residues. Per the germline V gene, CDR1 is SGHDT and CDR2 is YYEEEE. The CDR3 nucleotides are TGTGCCAGCAGCTTCCCTGCGGCCGCCTCTGGAGGCTACACCTTC. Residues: CASSFPAAASGGYTF.

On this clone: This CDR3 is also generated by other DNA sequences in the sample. For the CDR3, the DNA is TGTGCCAGCTCACCTCCAGGGGGATCCTATGGCTACACCTTC. Translating it yields CASSPPGGSYGYTF. This sequence joins TRBV18 and TRBJ1-2; 7 bases are a match to TRBD1. CDR1 and CDR2 (germline): KGHSH, LQKENI. Losses at the gene ends were 3 bases for V and 4 bases for J; bases not matched to a gene: 5. This CDR3 contains 14 residues.

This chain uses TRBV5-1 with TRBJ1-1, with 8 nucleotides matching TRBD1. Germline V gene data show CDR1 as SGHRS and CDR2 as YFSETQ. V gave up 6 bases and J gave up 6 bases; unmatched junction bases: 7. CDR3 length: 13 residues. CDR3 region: CASTQGAEAEAFF. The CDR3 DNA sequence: TGCGCCAGCACGCAGGGGGCTGAGGCTGAAGCTTTCTTT.

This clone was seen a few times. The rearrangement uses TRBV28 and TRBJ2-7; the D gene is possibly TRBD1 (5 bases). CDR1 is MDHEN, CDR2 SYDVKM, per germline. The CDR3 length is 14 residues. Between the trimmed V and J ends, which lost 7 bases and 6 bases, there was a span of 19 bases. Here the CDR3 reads CASTEVQGYSEQYF. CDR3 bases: TGTGCCAGCACCGAGGTGCAGGGTTACTCCGAGCAGTACTTC. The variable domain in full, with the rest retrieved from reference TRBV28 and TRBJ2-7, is DVKVTQSSRYLVKRTGEKVFLECVQDMDHENMFWYRQDPGLGLRLIYFSYDVKMKEKGDIPEGYSVSREKKERFSLILESASTNQTSMYLCASTEVQGYSEQYFGPGTRLTVT.

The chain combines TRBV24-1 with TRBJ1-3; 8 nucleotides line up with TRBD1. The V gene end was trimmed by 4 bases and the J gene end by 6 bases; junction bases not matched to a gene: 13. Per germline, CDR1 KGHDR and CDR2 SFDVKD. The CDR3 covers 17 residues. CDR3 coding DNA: TGTGCCACCAGTGACAAGGGACAGGCATTCCTCCCAAACACCATATATTTT. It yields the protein CATSDKGQAFLPNTIYF.

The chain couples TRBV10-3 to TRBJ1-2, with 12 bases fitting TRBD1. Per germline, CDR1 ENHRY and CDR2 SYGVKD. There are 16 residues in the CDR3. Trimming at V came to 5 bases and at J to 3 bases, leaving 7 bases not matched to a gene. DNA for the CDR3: TGTGCCATCAGTTCACCCGGGACAGGGGGCGACTATGGCTACACCTTC. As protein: CAISSPGTGGDYGYTF.

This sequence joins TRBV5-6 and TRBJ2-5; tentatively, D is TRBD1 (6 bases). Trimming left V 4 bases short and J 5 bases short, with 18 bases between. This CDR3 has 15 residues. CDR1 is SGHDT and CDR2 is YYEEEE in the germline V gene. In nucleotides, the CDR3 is TGTGCCAGCAGCGGCGCTACAGGGATGGGGGAGACCCAGTACTTC. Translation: CASSGATGMGETQYF.

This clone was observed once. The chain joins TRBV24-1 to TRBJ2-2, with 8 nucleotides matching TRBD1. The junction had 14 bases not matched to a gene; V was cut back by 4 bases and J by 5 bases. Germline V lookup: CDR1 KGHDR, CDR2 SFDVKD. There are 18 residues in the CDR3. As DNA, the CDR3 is TGTGCCACCAGTGAGCAAGGCAGGGGGCATTTCGGTACCGGGGAGCTGTTTTTT. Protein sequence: CATSEQGRGHFGTGELFF.

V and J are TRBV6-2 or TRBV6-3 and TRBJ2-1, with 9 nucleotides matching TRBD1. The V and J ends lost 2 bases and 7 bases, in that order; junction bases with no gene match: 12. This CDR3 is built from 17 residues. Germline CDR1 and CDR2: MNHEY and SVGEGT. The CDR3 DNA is TGTGCCAGCAGTTACCCGATACCGGGACAGGGAAGGAATGAGCAGTTCTTC. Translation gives CASSYPIPGQGRNEQFF.

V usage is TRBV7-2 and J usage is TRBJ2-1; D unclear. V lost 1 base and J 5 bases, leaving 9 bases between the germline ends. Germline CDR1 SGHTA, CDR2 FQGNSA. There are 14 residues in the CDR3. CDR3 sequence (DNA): TGTGCCAGCAGCTTAGTGTCCCAGAACAATGAGCAGTTCTTC. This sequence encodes CASSLVSQNNEQFF.

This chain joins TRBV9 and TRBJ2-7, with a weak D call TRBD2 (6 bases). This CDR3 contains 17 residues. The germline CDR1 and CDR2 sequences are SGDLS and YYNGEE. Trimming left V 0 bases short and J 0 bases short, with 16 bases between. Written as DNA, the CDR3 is TGTGCCAGCAGCGTAGGGGTACTAGCAGAGAGCTCCTACGAGCAGTACTTC. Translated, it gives CASSVGVLAESSYEQYF.

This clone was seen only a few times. The CDR3 DNA reads TGTGCCAGCAGTGAATACGGACTAGCGGGAGCCGGGGAGCTGTTTTTT. It yields the protein CASSEYGLAGAGELFF. The chain is built from TRBV6-4 and TRBJ2-2; TRBD2 matches 13 bases. The junction had 4 bases not matched to a gene; V was cut back by 3 bases and J by 6 bases. Per the germline V gene, CDR1 is MRHNA and CDR2 is SNTAGT. CDR3 length: 16 residues.

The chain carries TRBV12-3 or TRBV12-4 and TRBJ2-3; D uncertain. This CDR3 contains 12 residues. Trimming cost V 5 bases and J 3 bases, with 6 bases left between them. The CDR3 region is CASSISTDTQYF. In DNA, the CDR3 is TGTGCCAGCAGTATCTCGACAGATACGCAGTATTTT.

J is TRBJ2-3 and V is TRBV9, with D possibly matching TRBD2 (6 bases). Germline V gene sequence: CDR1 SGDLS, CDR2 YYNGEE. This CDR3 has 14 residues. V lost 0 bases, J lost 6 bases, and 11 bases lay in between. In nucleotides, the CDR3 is TGTGCCAGCAGCGTAGAGGACTATTTGGATACGCAGTATTTT. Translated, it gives CASSVEDYLDTQYF.

DNA for the CDR3: TGTGCCAGTAGTATGGTTTGGACAGGGTGGACTCAGCCCCAGCATTTT. Protein: CASSMVWTGWTQPQHF. J is TRBJ1-5 and V is TRBV19; 8 bases are a match to TRBD1. Trimming at V came to 3 bases and at J to 6 bases, leaving 10 bases not matched to a gene. The CDR3 totals 16 residues. The V gene's germline CDR1 is LNHDA and CDR2 SQIVND (reference sequence).

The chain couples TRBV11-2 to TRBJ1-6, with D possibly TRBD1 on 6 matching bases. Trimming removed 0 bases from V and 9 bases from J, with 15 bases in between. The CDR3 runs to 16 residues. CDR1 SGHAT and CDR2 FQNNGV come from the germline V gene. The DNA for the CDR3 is TGTGCCAGCAGCTTAGAATCACAGGGAATGGGTTCACCCCTCCACTTT. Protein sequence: CASSLESQGMGSPLHF.

CDR3 DNA sequence: TGTGCCATCAGAGCCGGGACTAGCGGCTACGAGCAGTACTTC. Translation gives CAIRAGTSGYEQYF. The chain couples TRBV10-3 to TRBJ2-7, with 11 bases aligning to TRBD2. Germline V CDR1 and CDR2: ENHRY, SYGVKD. The CDR3 consists of 14 residues. After removal of 6 bases from V and 3 bases from J, the junction contained 4 bases not matched to a gene.

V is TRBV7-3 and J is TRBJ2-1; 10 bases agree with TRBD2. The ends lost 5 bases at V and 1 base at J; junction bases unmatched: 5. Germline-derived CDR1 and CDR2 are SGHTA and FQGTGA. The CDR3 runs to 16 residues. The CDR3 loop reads CASSPLAGVSYNEQFF. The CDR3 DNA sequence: TGTGCCAGCAGCCCTCTAGCGGGAGTTTCCTACAATGAGCAGTTCTTC.

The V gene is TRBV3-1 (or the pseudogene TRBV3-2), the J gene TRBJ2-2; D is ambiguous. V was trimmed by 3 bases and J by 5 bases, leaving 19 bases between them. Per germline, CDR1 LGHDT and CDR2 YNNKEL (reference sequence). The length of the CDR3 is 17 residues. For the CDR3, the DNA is TGTGCCAGCAGCCAGGCTGCCGCGGTATTCCGGACCGGGGAGCTGTTTTTT. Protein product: CASSQAAAVFRTGELFF.

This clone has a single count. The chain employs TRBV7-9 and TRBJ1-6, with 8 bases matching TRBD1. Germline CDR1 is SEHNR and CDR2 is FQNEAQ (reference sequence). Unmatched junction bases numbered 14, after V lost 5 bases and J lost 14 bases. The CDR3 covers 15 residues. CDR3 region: CASSPGTGLMRTLHF. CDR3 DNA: TGTGCCAGCAGCCCGGGGACAGGCTTAATGAGAACCCTCCACTTT.

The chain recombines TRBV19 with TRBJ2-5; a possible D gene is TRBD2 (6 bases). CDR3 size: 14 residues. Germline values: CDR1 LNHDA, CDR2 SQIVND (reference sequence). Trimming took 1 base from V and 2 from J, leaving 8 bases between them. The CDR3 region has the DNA TGTGCCAGTAGTATAGGTGGGAGGCAAGAGACCCAGTACTTC. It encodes CASSIGGRQETQYF. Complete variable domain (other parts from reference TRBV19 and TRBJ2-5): DGGITQSPKYLFRKEGQNVTLSCEQNLNHDAMYWYRQDPGQGLRLIYYSQIVNDFQKGDIAEGYSVSREKKESFPLTVTSAQKNPTAFYLCASSIGGRQETQYFGPGTRLLVL.